The 28 T cell receptor beta chains presented below share a single source sample, sequenced in a study of blood T cells in healthy people across ages. The second PCR ran roughly 6 to 11 cycles with a sample-barcoded 5' primer and J-beta primers. MiXCR, run by TCRdb on the 5' RACE reads, gives a single entry per CDR3 protein. Seen here are approximately 400,000 distinct CDR3 sequences, roughly half observed once, and the top ten hold around 53%. The specimen was blood. The receptors originated from a man aged 55 to 69 in good health.

The J gene is TRBJ1-2, the V gene TRBV12-3 or TRBV12-4, with a possible D match to TRBD1 (5 bases). V lost 2 bases, J lost 11 bases, and 12 bases lay in between. The CDR3 covers 12 residues. The CDR3 protein is CASSLIDRGYTF. The CDR3 DNA sequence: TGTGCCAGCAGTTTAATTGACAGAGGATACACCTTC.

This clonotype has only a few counts. V is TRBV4-2 and J is TRBJ2-5; 14 bases map to TRBD2. The germline V gene has CDR1 LGHNA and CDR2 YNFKEQ. The CDR3 extends over 15 amino acids. The junction had 7 bases not matched to a gene; V was cut back by 2 bases and J by 11 bases. Written as DNA, the CDR3 is TGTGCCAGCAGCCAACCTGGACTAGCGGGAGGAGAGCAGTACTTC. It yields the protein CASSQPGLAGGEQYF.

This sequence joins TRBV29-1 and TRBJ2-7; the match to TRBD1 covers 7 bases. After removal of 6 bases from V and 2 bases from J, the junction contained 7 bases not matched to a gene. There are 13 residues in the CDR3. Germline assignment: CDR1 SQVTM and CDR2 ANQGSEA. As DNA, the CDR3 is TGCAGCGTCACCGGGACAGTGACCTACGAGCAGTACTTC. It codes for CSVTGTVTYEQYF.

The rearrangement joins TRBV12-3 or TRBV12-4 to TRBJ1-2, with TRBD1 identical over 10 bases. V was pared by 8 bases and J by 4 bases, with 4 bases of the junction left unmatched. The CDR3 runs 13 residues. CDR3 residues: CASGTGEGYGYTF. The CDR3 DNA follows: TGTGCCAGCGGGACAGGGGAAGGCTATGGCTACACCTTC.

This clonotype was recorded a few times. The CDR3 is CATSDPRQGQETQYF. The CDR3 region has the DNA TGTGCCACCAGTGATCCGCGACAGGGACAAGAGACCCAGTACTTC. The V call is TRBV24-1, the J call TRBJ2-5; 7 bases are a match to TRBD1. Germline V gene sequence: CDR1 KGHDR, CDR2 SFDVKD. Losses at the gene ends were 3 bases for V and 2 bases for J; bases not matched to a gene: 5. The CDR3 has 15 amino acids.

V and J are TRBV7-6 and TRBJ2-7; D remains unclear. The V gene's germline CDR1 is SGHVS and CDR2 FNYEAQ. Trimming took off 2 bases at V and 7 bases at J, with 18 bases between the two ends. The CDR3 spans 15 residues. Here the CDR3 reads CASSLFEAGYNEQYF. The CDR3 nucleotides are TGTGCCAGCAGCTTATTTGAAGCTGGGTACAATGAGCAGTACTTC.

This chain joins TRBV18 and TRBJ1-2; D remains ambiguous. V was cut by 3 bases and J by 8 bases, with 16 bases left in between. From germline, CDR1 is KGHSH and CDR2 LQKENI. The CDR3 covers 14 residues. In DNA form, the CDR3 reads TGTGCCAGCTCACCCTCACGGGGTAACTTGGGCTACACCTTC. It is translated as CASSPSRGNLGYTF.

This chain links TRBV3-1 with TRBJ1-1; 7 nucleotides line up with TRBD1. J was trimmed by 7 bases and V by 1 base; bases with no gene match: 6. Looked up from germline, CDR1 is LGHDT and CDR2 is YNNKEL (reference sequence). CDR3 size: 14 residues. CDR3 sequence (DNA): TGTGCCAGCAGCCAAGTCGGGGCAGGGGGTGAAGCTTTCTTT. Its translation: CASSQVGAGGEAFF.

This clonotype has ten or more counts. The rearrangement uses TRBV29-1 and TRBJ2-1; D uncertain. V was trimmed by 5 bases and J by 0 bases, leaving 11 bases between them. Germline V lookup: CDR1 SQVTM, CDR2 ANQGSEA. The CDR3 contains 14 residues. CDR3 sequence reads: CSVTQTSSYNEQFF. The CDR3 DNA reads as TGCAGCGTTACCCAGACGAGCTCCTACAATGAGCAGTTCTTC.

This clonotype has a handful of counts. The J gene is TRBJ1-2, the V gene TRBV29-1, with D possibly TRBD1 on 6 matching bases. Trimming took off 0 bases at V and 3 bases at J, with 11 bases between the two ends. The germline V gene has CDR1 SQVTM and CDR2 ANQGSEA. The CDR3 length is 14 residues. The CDR3 region is CSVEESDRYYGYTF. The CDR3 nucleotides are TGCAGCGTTGAAGAGAGCGACAGGTACTATGGCTACACCTTC.

This clonotype was seen a single time. The chain uses TRBV12-3 or TRBV12-4 and TRBJ1-2; TRBD1 aligns across 7 bases. The length of the CDR3 is 15 residues. The V segment lost 7 bases and the J segment 5 bases; nucleotides outside the gene matches: 13. CDR3 residues: CASKLAGQIPYGYTF. The CDR3 nucleotides are TGTGCCAGCAAATTAGCGGGACAGATCCCTTATGGCTACACCTTC.

V and J are TRBV12-3 or TRBV12-4 and TRBJ1-3, with D uncertain. The CDR3 totals 12 residues. Trimming removed 3 bases at V and 4 bases at J, with 4 bases between. This chain's CDR3 is CASSFEGNTIYF. CDR3 DNA sequence: TGTGCCAGCAGTTTCGAGGGAAACACCATATATTTT.

Of note for this clonotype: One junction end disagrees with the germline gene, perhaps due to a read error. The genes are TRBV6-4 and TRBJ2-5; 7 nucleotides agree with TRBD1. The CDR3 contains 10 residues. Germline values: CDR1 MRHNA, CDR2 SNTAGT. CDR3 nucleotides: TGTGCCAGGGACAGGACCGAGCAGTACTTT. Amino acids: CARDRTEQYF.

The chain combines TRBV6-1 with TRBJ2-7; D gene uncertain. This CDR3 spans 12 amino acids. V was pared by 2 bases and J by 4 bases, with 6 bases between. CDR1 is MNHNS, CDR2 SASEGT, per germline. Written as DNA, the CDR3 is TGTGCCAGCAGTGAACAGTTATACGAGCAGTACTTC. Its protein product is CASSEQLYEQYF.

V is TRBV6-2 or TRBV6-3 and J is TRBJ2-4; the D gene is possibly TRBD2 (5 bases). Trimming removed 2 bases at V and 13 bases at J, with 9 bases between. The CDR3 spans 11 residues. CDR1 and CDR2 from the germline V gene are MNHEY and SVGEGT. CDR3: CASSYQREQYF. CDR3 DNA: TGTGCCAGCAGTTACCAGAGGGAGCAGTACTTC.

The J gene is TRBJ2-5, the V gene TRBV7-9; 9 nucleotides agree with TRBD1. This CDR3 has 13 residues. Germline trimming cut 5 bases from V and 11 bases from J; bases unmatched to any gene: 9. Germline CDR1 reads SEHNR; CDR2 reads FQNEAQ (reference sequence). The CDR3 DNA reads TGTGCCAGCAGCCAACAGGGGGCTGGTGAGCAGTACTTC. Amino acids: CASSQQGAGEQYF.

The chain uses TRBV5-6 and TRBJ1-4; D unresolved. The CDR3 is 15 amino acids. The V gene's germline CDR1 is SGHDT and CDR2 YYEEEE. V was pared by 4 bases and J by 0 bases, with 10 bases between. This CDR3 is CASSAYSATNEKLFF. The CDR3 DNA reads as TGTGCCAGCAGCGCATACAGTGCAACTAATGAAAAACTGTTTTTT.

The chain couples TRBV9 to TRBJ2-3; tentative D call: TRBD2 (6 bases). Germline CDR1 is SGDLS and CDR2 is YYNGEE. The germline V and J ends were trimmed by 4 bases and 5 bases, with 17 bases remaining between them. The CDR3 consists of 15 residues. CDR3 sequence (DNA): TGTGCCAGCAGCTTCGGGACTGGGGAGAAAGATACGCAGTATTTT. Its protein product is CASSFGTGEKDTQYF.

The chain combines TRBV5-1 with TRBJ2-1; 7 bases are a match to TRBD1. V lost 0 bases and J lost 5; bases outside the gene matches: 2. The V gene's germline CDR1 is SGHRS and CDR2 YFSETQ. The CDR3 is 14 residues long. CDR3 coding DNA: TGCGCCAGCAGCTTGGGGGACAGCCACAATGAGCAGTTCTTC. It specifies CASSLGDSHNEQFF.

In this sample, this clonotype turned up many times. The chain has TRBV12-3 or TRBV12-4 and TRBJ1-5; D is unclear. Trimming stripped 3 bases from V and 3 bases from J, with 9 bases between. The CDR3 consists of 14 residues. The CDR3 protein is CASSFATVNQPQHF. CDR3 in DNA: TGTGCCAGCAGTTTCGCCACAGTCAATCAGCCCCAGCATTTT.

The V call is TRBV6-1, the J call TRBJ1-2; TRBD1 aligns across 7 bases. Germline V lookup: CDR1 MNHNS, CDR2 SASEGT. The CDR3 runs 14 residues. V was pared by 8 bases and J by 2 bases, with 8 bases of the junction left unmatched. CDR3 residues: CASQEDRRNYGYTF. As DNA, the CDR3 is TGTGCCAGCCAGGAGGACAGGAGAAACTATGGCTACACCTTC.

V is TRBV4-1 and J is TRBJ1-2, with 8 bases matching TRBD1. The CDR3 length is 15 residues. The germline gives CDR1 MGHRA, CDR2 YSYEKL. J gave up 8 bases and V 0 bases, and 8 bases lay outside the gene matches. The CDR3 here is CASSQEGQGGIGYTF. CDR3 nucleotide sequence: TGCGCCAGCAGCCAAGAAGGACAGGGAGGTATCGGCTACACCTTC.

This clonotype was seen a single time. This chain uses TRBV7-9 with TRBJ2-1; TRBD1 aligns across 8 bases. The trim removed 5 bases at V and 5 bases at J, leaving 8 bases unmatched. CDR3 length: 15 residues. CDR1 SEHNR and CDR2 FQNEAQ come from the germline V gene (reference sequence). The CDR3: CASSRRQGPNNEQFF. CDR3 sequence (DNA): TGTGCCAGCAGCAGGAGACAGGGGCCCAACAATGAGCAGTTCTTC. The full variable domain, its missing parts supplied by reference TRBV7-9 and TRBJ2-1, is DTGVSQNPRHKITKRGQNVTFRCDPISEHNRLYWYRQTLGQGPEFLTYFQNEAQLEKSRLLSDRFSAERPKGSFSTLEIQRTEQGDSAMYLCASSRRQGPNNEQFFGPGTRLTVL.

The genes are TRBV7-2 and TRBJ1-2; weak D call: TRBD1 (5 bases). The CDR3 loop spans 16 amino acids. V lost 5 bases to trimming and J lost 1 base, with 17 bases between them. In germline, CDR1 is SGHTA, CDR2 FQGNSA. The CDR3 loop is CASSPRQGRLNYGYTF. In nucleotides, the CDR3 is TGTGCCAGCAGCCCCCGCCAGGGAAGACTTAACTATGGCTACACCTTC.

V usage is TRBV7-6 and J usage is TRBJ2-3; D may be TRBD2 (6 bases). This CDR3 region has 17 residues. Trimming shortened V by 5 bases and J by 11 bases, and 29 bases separated the two germline ends. Germline-derived CDR1 and CDR2 are SGHVS and FNYEAQ. CDR3 sequence: CASSPRPAGLAEGRQYF. In DNA form, the CDR3 reads TGTGCCAGCAGCCCTCGTCCAGCGGGCCTAGCCGAGGGGAGGCAGTATTTT.

In this sample, this clonotype turned up many times. V is TRBV3-1 and J is TRBJ2-3; TRBD2 aligns across 9 bases. Germline lookup yields CDR1 LGHDT and CDR2 YNNKEL (reference sequence). The length of the CDR3 is 15 residues. J gave up 5 bases and V 1 base, and 4 bases lay outside the gene matches. CDR3 amino acids: CASSQAGSGGDTQYF. In DNA, the CDR3 is TGTGCCAGCAGCCAAGCGGGTAGCGGGGGAGATACGCAGTATTTT.

This clonotype turned up a few times. The chain employs TRBV5-1 and TRBJ2-6; 13 bases fit TRBD2. Trimming took 3 bases from V and 0 from J; bases not matched to a gene: 3. The CDR3 length is 18 residues. CDR1 is SGHRS, CDR2 YFSETQ, per germline. The CDR3 sequence: CASSSGLAGHSGANVLTF. For the CDR3, the DNA is TGCGCCAGCAGCTCGGGACTAGCGGGACACTCTGGGGCCAACGTCCTGACTTTC.

This clonotype has more than one count but fewer than ten. The V and J genes are TRBV2 and TRBJ2-5; D is tentatively TRBD1 or TRBD2 (5 bases each). CDR1 SNHLY and CDR2 FYNNEI come from the germline V gene. V lost 6 bases, J lost 5 bases, and 13 bases lay in between. The CDR3 is made up of 13 amino acids. This chain's CDR3 is CASRRDLGETQYF. The CDR3 DNA follows: TGTGCCAGCAGGAGGGACCTGGGGGAGACCCAGTACTTC. The full variable domain, completed using reference TRBV2 and TRBJ2-5, is EPEVTQTPSHQVTQMGQEVILRCVPISNHLYFYWYRQILGQKVEFLVSFYNNEISEKSEIFDDQFSVERPDGSNFTLKIRSTKLEDSAMYFCASRRDLGETQYFGPGTRLLVL.